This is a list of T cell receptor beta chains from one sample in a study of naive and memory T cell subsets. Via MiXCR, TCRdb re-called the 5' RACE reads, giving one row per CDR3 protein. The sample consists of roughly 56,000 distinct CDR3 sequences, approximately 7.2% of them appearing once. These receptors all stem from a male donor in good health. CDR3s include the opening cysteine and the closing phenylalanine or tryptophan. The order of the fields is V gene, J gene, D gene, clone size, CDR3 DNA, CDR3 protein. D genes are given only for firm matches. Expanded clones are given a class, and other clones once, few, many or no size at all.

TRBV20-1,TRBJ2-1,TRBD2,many,TGCAGTGCTAGAGATAGGCTAGCGGGGAGCAATGAGCAGTTCTTC,CSARDRLAGSNEQFF
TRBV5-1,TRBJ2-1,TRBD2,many,TGCGCCAGCAGCTTGAGACTAGCGGGAGCATACAATGAGCAGTTCTTC,CASSLRLAGAYNEQFF
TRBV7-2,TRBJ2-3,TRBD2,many,TGTGCCAGCAGCCCGACTAGCGTTATTAATACGCAGTATTTT,CASSPTSVINTQYF
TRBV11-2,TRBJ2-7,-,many,TGTGCCAGCAGCTTATCTCACACCCCCCGAGAGTCGTACTTC,CASSLSHTPRESYF
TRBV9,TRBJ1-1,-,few,TGTGCCAGCAGCGCAGGGATGAACACTGAAGCTTTCTTT,CASSAGMNTEAFF
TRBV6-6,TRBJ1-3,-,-,TGTGCCAGCACCCCACAGGGAGCCCTCTCTGGAAACACCATATATTTT,CASTPQGALSGNTIYF
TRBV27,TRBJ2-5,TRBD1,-,TGTGCCAGCAGTTTAAACAGGGGGATAGAGACCCAGTACTTC,CASSLNRGIETQYF
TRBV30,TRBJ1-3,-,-,TGTGCCTCCAATGGCGCTGGAAACACCATATATTTT,CASNGAGNTIYF
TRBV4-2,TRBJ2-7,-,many,TGTGCCAGCAGCCTCGAGCAGTACTTC,CASSLEQYF
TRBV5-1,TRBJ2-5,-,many,TGCGCCAGCAGCTTGGGACAAGAGACCCAGTACTTC,CASSLGQETQYF
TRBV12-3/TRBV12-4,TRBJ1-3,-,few,TGTGCCAGCAGCTGGGGGGGACCCATCTCTGGAAACACCATATATTTT,CASSWGGPISGNTIYF
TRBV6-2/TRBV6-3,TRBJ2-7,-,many,TGTGCCAGCAGTTACTCGTACTACGAGCAGTACTTC,CASSYSYYEQYF
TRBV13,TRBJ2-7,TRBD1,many,TGTGCCTATGCGACAGGGCCGGACCGCGAGCAGTACTTC,CAYATGPDREQYF
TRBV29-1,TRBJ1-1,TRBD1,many,TGCAGCGCCTCGGGACAGCCCCTTGAAGCTTTCTTT,CSASGQPLEAFF
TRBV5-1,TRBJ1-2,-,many,TGCGCCAGCAGCTTTCAGGTCAACTATGGCTACACCTTC,CASSFQVNYGYTF
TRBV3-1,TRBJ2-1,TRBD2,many,TGTGCCAGCCATACTAGCGGGAGCGGCAATGAGCAGTTCTTC,CASHTSGSGNEQFF
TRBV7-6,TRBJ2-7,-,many,TGTGCCAGCAGCTTTCGGGGCTATGGGGACGAGCAGTACTTC,CASSFRGYGDEQYF
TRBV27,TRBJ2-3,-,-,TGTGCCAGCAGTCCCCGGTGGGCCACAGATACGCAGTATTTT,CASSPRWATDTQYF
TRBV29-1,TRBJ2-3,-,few,TGCAGCGTTGATGGGAATGGACAGGATACGCAGTATTTT,CSVDGNGQDTQYF
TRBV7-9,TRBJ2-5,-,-,TGTGCCAGCAGCCTCATCGGGGAGACCCAGTACTTC,CASSLIGETQYF
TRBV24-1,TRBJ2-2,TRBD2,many,TGTGCCACCAGCACTAGCGAGGGGACCGGGGAGCTGTTTTTT,CATSTSEGTGELFF
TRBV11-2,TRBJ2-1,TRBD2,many,TGTGCCAGCAGCTTTTTCCTAGCGGATTACAATGAGCAGTTCTTC,CASSFFLADYNEQFF
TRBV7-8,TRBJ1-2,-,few,TGTGCCAGCAGCTTAGTGGCAGGGGAGGAGTATGGCTACACCTTC,CASSLVAGEEYGYTF
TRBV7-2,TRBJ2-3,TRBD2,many,TGTGCCAGCAGCTGGACAGCGGGGGACACAGATACGCAGTATTTT,CASSWTAGDTDTQYF
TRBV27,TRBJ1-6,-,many,TGTGCCGCTGGGGCGGGGCCCTTCGACTCCTATAATTCACCCCTCCACTTT,CAAGAGPFDSYNSPLHF
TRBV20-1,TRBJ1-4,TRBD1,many,TGCAGTGCTAGGGGTTCCGGGACAGGGAATGAAAAACTGTTTTTT,CSARGSGTGNEKLFF
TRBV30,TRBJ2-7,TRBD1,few,TGTGCCTGGAGTTGGGACAGGAGCTCCTACGAGCAGTACTTC,CAWSWDRSSYEQYF
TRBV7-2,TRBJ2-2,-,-,TGTGCCAGCAGCTTAGCGTTGACACCCACCGGGGAGCTGTTTTTT,CASSLALTPTGELFF
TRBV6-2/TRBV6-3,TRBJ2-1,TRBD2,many,TGTGCCAGCAGGGTGGGGGGGGGCAATGAGCAGTTCTTC,CASRVGGGNEQFF
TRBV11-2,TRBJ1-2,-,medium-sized,TGTGCCAGCAGCTTAGATCTTGGGAGACCCAACTATGGCTACACCTTC,CASSLDLGRPNYGYTF
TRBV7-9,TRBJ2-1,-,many,TGTGCCAGCAGCGATTCCTACCGGACTTCTAGAGGAGTTGAGCAGTTCTTC,CASSDSYRTSRGVEQFF
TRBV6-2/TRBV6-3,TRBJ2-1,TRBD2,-,TGTGCCAGCATCAGGATAGCGGGAGGGAACAATGAGCAGTTCTTC,CASIRIAGGNNEQFF
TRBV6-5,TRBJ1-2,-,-,TGTGCCAGCAGTTACTCGAAAAGGGCAGGCTATGGCTACACCTTC,CASSYSKRAGYGYTF
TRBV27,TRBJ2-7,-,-,TGTGCCAGCAGTTTAGCTGGGCAGGGGACCTACGAGCAGTACTTC,CASSLAGQGTYEQYF
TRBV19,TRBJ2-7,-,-,TGTGCCAGCCGGGCGGGGCAGGATGCGCGAGGGCAGTACTTC,CASRAGQDARGQYF
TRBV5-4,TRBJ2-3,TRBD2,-,TGTGCCAGCAGCTTGGTTGTAGCGGGGGATACGCAGTATTTT,CASSLVVAGDTQYF
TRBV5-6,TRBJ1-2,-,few,TGTGCCAGCAGCTCCCCGGACAGCTCTAACTATGGCTACACCTTC,CASSSPDSSNYGYTF
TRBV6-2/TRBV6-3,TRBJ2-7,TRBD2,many,TGTGCCAGCAGTTACAGGACTAGCGGACCCTACGAGCAGTACTTC,CASSYRTSGPYEQYF
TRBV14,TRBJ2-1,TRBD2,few,TGTGCCAGCAGCCTAGTCCTAGCGGCTTACAATGAGCAGTTCTTC,CASSLVLAAYNEQFF
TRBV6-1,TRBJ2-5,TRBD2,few,TGTGCCAGCAGGAAAGCGGGAGGGCCTTCGGGAGAGACCCAGTACTTC,CASRKAGGPSGETQYF
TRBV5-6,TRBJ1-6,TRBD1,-,TGTGCCAGCAGCCATCCATTCATCCGGGCTGGACAGGTGTATAATTCACCCCTCCACTTT,CASSHPFIRAGQVYNSPLHF
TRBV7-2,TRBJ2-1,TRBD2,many,TGTGCCAGCAGCCTTGATTCGGGACTAGCGGACAATGAGCAGTTCTTC,CASSLDSGLADNEQFF
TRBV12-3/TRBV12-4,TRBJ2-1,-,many,TGTGCCAGCAGTTTTAGTGGTGGGGACTTGAATGAGCAGTTCTTC,CASSFSGGDLNEQFF
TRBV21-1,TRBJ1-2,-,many,TGTGCCAGCAGCAGGTGGGACAGTTGGGGCTACACCTTC,CASSRWDSWGYTF
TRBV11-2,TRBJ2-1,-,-,TGTGCCAGCAGCCGTCAGGAGGGTTCCTACAATGAGCAGTTCTTC,CASSRQEGSYNEQFF
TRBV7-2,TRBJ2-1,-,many,TGTGCCAGCAGCCCCGTATCTGGTCCCTACAATGAGCAGTTCTTC,CASSPVSGPYNEQFF
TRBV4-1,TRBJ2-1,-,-,TGCGCCAGCAGCCCTTTGGCGGGCCAGGATGAGCAGTTCTTC,CASSPLAGQDEQFF
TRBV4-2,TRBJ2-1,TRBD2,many,TGTGCCAGCAGCCAAGGGACTAGCGGGACACTCTACAATGAGCAGTTCTTC,CASSQGTSGTLYNEQFF
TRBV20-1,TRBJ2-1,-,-,TGCAGTGCTAGTTCGGCATCTTTTGTGGATGAGCAGTTCTTC,CSASSASFVDEQFF
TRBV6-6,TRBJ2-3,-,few,TGTGCCAGCAGTGCCCCGACTAGAGGTACGCAGTATTTT,CASSAPTRGTQYF
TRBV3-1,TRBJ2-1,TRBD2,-,TGTGCCAGCAGCCAAGGCGGTAGCGGGAGTAAACGGAACAATGAGCAGTTCTTC,CASSQGGSGSKRNNEQFF
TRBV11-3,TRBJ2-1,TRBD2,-,TGTGCCAGCAGCTTATCTTCTAGCGGGGGGGCCTTTGGTGATGAGCAGTTCTTC,CASSLSSSGGAFGDEQFF
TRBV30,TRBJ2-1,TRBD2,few,TGTGCCTGGAGTGTAGGAAGGGGACTAGCCAGGAATGAGCAGTTCTTC,CAWSVGRGLARNEQFF
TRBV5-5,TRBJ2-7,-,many,TGTGCCAGCAGCTTGCAGGGAAGCTACGAGCAGTACTTC,CASSLQGSYEQYF
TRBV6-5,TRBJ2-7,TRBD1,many,TGTGCCAGCAGAAGCTCGGGACAGGGGGTAGCCTACGAGCAGTACTTC,CASRSSGQGVAYEQYF
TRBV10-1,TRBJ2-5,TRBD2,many,TGCGCCAGCAGTGAGTCTGTGTTCGTGGGAGGGCAAGAGACCCAGTACTTC,CASSESVFVGGQETQYF
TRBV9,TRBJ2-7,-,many,TGTGCCAGCAGCGTAGTATACGAGCAGTACTTC,CASSVVYEQYF
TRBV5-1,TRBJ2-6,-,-,TGCGCCAGCAGCTTGGTTGATCTATACTCTGGGGCCAACGTCCTGACTTTC,CASSLVDLYSGANVLTF
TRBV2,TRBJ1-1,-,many,TGTGCCAGCAGTGATCATGGACAGAACCCCGAAGCTTTCTTT,CASSDHGQNPEAFF